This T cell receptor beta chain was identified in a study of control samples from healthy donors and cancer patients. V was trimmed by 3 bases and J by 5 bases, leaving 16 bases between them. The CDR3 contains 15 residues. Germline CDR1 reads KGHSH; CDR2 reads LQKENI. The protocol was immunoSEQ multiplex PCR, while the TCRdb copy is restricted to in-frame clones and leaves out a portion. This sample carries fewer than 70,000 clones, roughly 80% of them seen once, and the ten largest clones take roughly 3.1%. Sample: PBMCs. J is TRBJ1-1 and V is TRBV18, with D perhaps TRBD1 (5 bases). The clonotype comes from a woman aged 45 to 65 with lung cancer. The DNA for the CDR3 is TGTGCCAGCTCACCCGGGACTCTCCCAACAACTGAAGCTTTCTTT. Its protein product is CASSPGTLPTTEAFF.